What follows are 30 T cell receptor beta chains derived from one specimen sequenced in a study of Graves' ophthalmopathy and Graves' hyperthyroidism. As the template, RNA transcripts were used to amplify TCR beta CDR3 regions. RT-PCR with HTBI primers came first, then second-round multiplex PCR. TCRdb re-called the multiplex PCR reads through MiXCR, storing one row per CDR3 protein. The sample has hundreds of thousands of distinct CDR3 sequences, approximately 22% seen once; the top ten hold around 6.5%. Input material: peripheral blood. Every receptor here comes from a woman between 18 and 30 years old with stable Graves' hyperthyroidism. Some clones in this sample may be carry-over from other donors' samples.

This clonotype was picked up many times. The rearrangement uses TRBV20-1 and TRBJ2-7, with 7 bases matching TRBD1. V trimming: 3 bases; J trimming: 5 bases; junction bases outside the gene matches: 7. The CDR3 covers 13 residues. Germline values: CDR1 DFQATT, CDR2 SNEGSKA (reference sequence). CDR3 in DNA: TGCAGTGCTAGGAGAACCGGGACAGACGAGCAGTACTTC. Translating it yields CSARRTGTDEQYF.

V and J are TRBV29-1 and TRBJ1-1; 8 nucleotides line up with TRBD1. The V segment lost 6 bases and the J segment 0 bases; nucleotides outside the gene matches: 9. The CDR3 runs to 15 residues. Germline CDR1 SQVTM, CDR2 ANQGSEA. The CDR3 loop is CSVRVQGELNTEAFF. The CDR3 DNA reads as TGCAGCGTCAGGGTACAGGGGGAATTGAACACTGAAGCTTTCTTT.

A note on this clonotype: Compared with germline, one end of the junction differs, possibly owing to a read error. The chain recombines TRBV3-1 with TRBJ1-1; D might be TRBD1 (6 bases). Germline values: CDR1 LGHDT, CDR2 YNNKEL (reference sequence). CDR3 length: 13 amino acids. CDR3 in amino acids: CASNQALRGRAFF. CDR3 DNA sequence: TGTGCCAGCAACCAAGCTTTGAGGGGGAGAGCTTTCTTT.

This clonotype was seen repeatedly, ten times or more. This sequence joins TRBV13 and TRBJ1-1, with D tentatively TRBD1 (6 bases). The CDR3 loop spans 14 amino acids. V was pared by 7 bases and J by 5 bases, with 17 bases between. In germline, CDR1 is PRHDT, CDR2 FYEKMQ (reference sequence). CDR3: CASIISFRGTEAFF. For the CDR3, the DNA is TGTGCCAGCATCATCAGTTTCAGGGGAACTGAAGCTTTCTTT.

This clonotype showed up many times. J is TRBJ2-5 and V is TRBV30, with TRBD1 matching over 7 bases. Germline trimming cut 5 bases from V and 5 bases from J; bases unmatched to any gene: 8. Germline V lookup: CDR1 GTSNPN, CDR2 SVGIG (reference sequence). CDR3 length: 13 residues. In nucleotides, the CDR3 is TGTGCCTGGGATAGACAGGGCCTCGAGACCCAGTACTTC. Its translation is CAWDRQGLETQYF.

At least ten counts were recorded for this clonotype. The gene calls are TRBV30 and TRBJ1-1; D is undetermined. Deletions cut 4 bases from V and 1 base from J, with 10 bases between. Germline CDR1 and CDR2: GTSNPN and SVGIG (reference sequence). The CDR3 extends over 13 amino acids. The CDR3, as DNA: TGTGCCTGGACTGGGCAGACGAACACTGAAGCTTTCTTT. Encoded protein: CAWTGQTNTEAFF.

This clonotype was seen repeatedly, ten times or more. This sequence joins TRBV28 and TRBJ2-3; D might be TRBD1 or TRBD2, each matching 5 bases. Between the trimmed V and J ends, which lost 4 bases and 7 bases, there was a span of 15 bases. Germline CDR1 MDHEN, CDR2 SYDVKM. The CDR3 covers 14 residues. The CDR3 coding sequence is TGTGCCAGCAGTTCCCGGGACCCACCAAATACGCAGTATTTT. This translates into CASSSRDPPNTQYF.

The chain joins TRBV12-3 or TRBV12-4 to TRBJ1-1, with D possibly being TRBD1 (5 bases). This CDR3 comprises 15 residues. V shed 6 bases and J shed 7 bases, with 21 bases lying between them. CDR3 amino acids: CASSRGGGIRGEAFF. In nucleotides, the CDR3 is TGTGCCAGCAGCCGTGGGGGTGGGATCCGTGGTGAAGCTTTCTTT.

This clonotype was recorded only once. Here the CDR3 reads CASSQMQGQYHSNQPQHF. CDR3 sequence (DNA): TGTGCCAGCAGCCAGATGCAGGGACAGTACCATAGCAATCAGCCCCAGCATTTT. This chain uses TRBV11-2 with TRBJ1-5, with 7 bases fitting TRBD1. CDR3 length equals 18 residues. Trimming took 5 bases from V and 0 from J; bases not matched to a gene: 13. Germline CDR1 is SGHAT and CDR2 is FQNNGV.

This clonotype was observed at least ten times. The V and J genes are TRBV4-1 and TRBJ2-5, with a tentative D call TRBD1 (6 bases). Germline V gives CDR1 MGHRA, CDR2 YSYEKL. The V end lost 3 bases, the J end lost 1 base, and 9 bases lay between the germline ends. The CDR3 length is 14 residues. CDR3 residues: CASSQGDTQETQYF. In DNA, the CDR3 is TGCGCCAGCAGCCAGGGGGACACCCAAGAGACCCAGTACTTC.

The V gene is TRBV28, the J gene TRBJ1-5; D gene ambiguous. The CDR3 spans 12 residues. Trimming stripped 6 bases from V and 5 bases from J, with 8 bases between. Germline assignment: CDR1 MDHEN and CDR2 SYDVKM. The CDR3 nucleotides are TGTGCCAGCAGCCCCCTGGATCAGCCCCAGCATTTT. The encoded protein is CASSPLDQPQHF.

This clonotype was detected only a few times. The gene calls are TRBV5-1 and TRBJ2-5, with unresolved D. There are 15 residues in the CDR3. Germline loops: CDR1 SGHRS, CDR2 YFSETQ. Trimming took 4 bases from V and 5 from J, leaving 18 bases between them. CDR3 coding DNA: TGCGCCAGCAGCCCCTCTAGGCCAGGTTTGGAGACCCAGTACTTC. As protein: CASSPSRPGLETQYF.

This clonotype has at least ten counts. The chain combines TRBV12-3 or TRBV12-4 with TRBJ1-1; D gene unclear. The CDR3 contains 14 residues. V lost 3 bases to trimming and J lost 1 base, with 9 bases between them. CDR3 in DNA: TGTGCCAGCAGTTTTAGAACAGCGAACACTGAAGCTTTCTTT. Translated, it gives CASSFRTANTEAFF.

The chain employs TRBV7-8 and TRBJ1-5; 8 nucleotides align to TRBD1. The CDR3 is 17 residues long. V dropped 5 bases and J dropped 5; count of bases not matched to a gene: 14. Germline V gives CDR1 SGHVS, CDR2 FQNEAQ. The CDR3 loop reads CASSPSGRGRLYQPQHF. The CDR3 nucleotides read TGTGCCAGCAGCCCCTCAGGCAGGGGGCGTTTATATCAGCCCCAGCATTTT. Looking up the rest from reference TRBV7-8 and TRBJ1-5 gives the full variable domain: GAGVSQSPRYKVAKRGQDVALRCDPISGHVSLFWYQQALGQGPEFLTYFQNEAQLDKSGLPSDRFFAERPEGSVSTLKIQRTQQEDSAVYLCASSPSGRGRLYQPQHFGDGTRLSIL.

This clonotype was seen a handful of times. The chain carries TRBV19 and TRBJ2-5, with TRBD2 matching 8 bases. This CDR3 has 12 amino acids. V lost 10 bases, J lost 1 base, and 2 bases stayed unmatched. Per germline, CDR1 LNHDA and CDR2 SQIVND (reference sequence). CDR3 residues: CAIAGGQETQYF. For the CDR3, the DNA is TGTGCCATCGCGGGAGGCCAAGAGACCCAGTACTTC. The entire variable domain, with the rest obtained from reference TRBV19 and TRBJ2-5, is as follows: DGGITQSPKYLFRKEGQNVTLSCEQNLNHDAMYWYRQDPGQGLRLIYYSQIVNDFQKGDIAEGYSVSREKKESFPLTVTSAQKNPTAFYLCAIAGGQETQYFGPGTRLLVL.

At least ten counts were recorded for this clonotype. V and J are TRBV28 and TRBJ1-2, with D tentatively TRBD1 (6 bases). Deletions cut 3 bases from V and 8 bases from J, with 13 bases between. Germline CDR1 is MDHEN and CDR2 is SYDVKM. The length of the CDR3 is 13 residues. In DNA, the CDR3 is TGTGCCAGCAGTTTTAGACAGGCCAGGGGCTACACCTTC. Translation: CASSFRQARGYTF.

This clonotype was observed at least ten times. The chain joins TRBV2 to TRBJ2-7; D is perhaps TRBD1 or TRBD2 (5 bases each). Trimming cost V 6 bases and J 5 bases, with 20 bases left between them. This CDR3 has 15 residues. Germline V gives CDR1 SNHLY, CDR2 FYNNEI. CDR3 sequence: CASRGDPQYVHEQYF. The CDR3 DNA sequence: TGTGCCAGCAGGGGGGATCCCCAATACGTCCACGAGCAGTACTTC.

In its sample, this clonotype was seen many times. The V gene is TRBV29-1, the J gene TRBJ2-7; possible D gene TRBD1, 7 bases. The V end was cut by 8 bases, the J end by 5 bases, with 10 bases between. Germline V CDR1 and CDR2: SQVTM, ANQGSEA. The CDR3 length is 10 residues. The DNA of the CDR3 is TGCAGCCAGGGGGGCAACGAGCAGTACTTC. This translates into CSQGGNEQYF.

This clonotype was found many times. CDR3 sequence (DNA): TGTGCCAGCAGTTACTCGTTTCTAGCGGGGGGGCCATCAGAGACCCAGTACTTC. Its translation: CASSYSFLAGGPSETQYF. The rearrangement links TRBV6-5 to TRBJ2-5; 12 positions match TRBD2. This CDR3 region has 18 residues. V lost 0 bases to trimming and J lost 4 bases; unmatched junction nucleotides: 9. Germline assignment: CDR1 MNHEY and CDR2 SVGAGI.

This clonotype was counted only a few times. Just one base apart from a much larger clone, this may be a read error. V is TRBV2 and J is TRBJ2-5, with D maybe TRBD2 (5 bases). CDR3 length equals 15 residues. CDR1 and CDR2 (germline): SNHLY, FYNNEI. V was clipped by 5 bases and J by 5 bases, with 18 bases between them. Written as DNA, the CDR3 is TGTGCCAGCAGTTCAAGCACTAGGCTGGGCGAGACCCAGTACTTC. Translating gives CASSSSTRLGETQYF. The whole variable domain, remainder taken from reference TRBV2 and TRBJ2-5, is EPEVTQTPSHQVTQMGQEVILRCVPISNHLYFYWYRQILGQKVEFLVSFYNNEISEKSEIFDDQFSVERPDGSNFTLKIRSTKLEDSAMYFCASSSSTRLGETQYFGPGTRLLVL.

This chain connects TRBV6-1 to TRBJ1-5; no clear D gene. The ends were cut back, 4 bases at V and 5 bases at J, with 9 bases in the middle. This CDR3 is built from 13 residues. Germline CDR1 and CDR2: MNHNS and SASEGT. The CDR3 DNA is TGTGCCAGCAGTGTTGAGGGAGATCAGCCCCAGCATTTT. Translating it yields CASSVEGDQPQHF.

The chain is built from TRBV28 and TRBJ2-7, with D possibly matching TRBD1 (5 bases). The germline V gene encodes CDR1 MDHEN and CDR2 SYDVKM. The CDR3 sequence is 16 residues long. Trimming removed 2 bases at V and 5 bases at J, with 19 bases between. The CDR3 DNA is TGTGCCAGCAGTTTACAGGGTCTCGAACCTTTTAACGAGCAGTACTTC. Translating gives CASSLQGLEPFNEQYF.

This clonotype was detected a few times. A much larger clone differs by one base, so this may be a read error. The chain employs TRBV25-1 and TRBJ2-5; no clear D. Germline CDR1 and CDR2: MGHDK and SYGVNS. The V and J ends lost 3 bases and 6 bases respectively, with 2 bases between them. This CDR3 has 10 amino acids. The CDR3 region is CASSDQTQYF. Here the CDR3 DNA reads TGTGCCAGCAGTGACCAGACCCAGTACTTC.

V gene TRBV24-1 combines with J gene TRBJ1-1, with TRBD1 matching over 7 bases. Germline V gene sequence: CDR1 KGHDR, CDR2 SFDVKD. The CDR3 is made up of 13 amino acids. Trimming cost V 2 bases and J 9 bases; bases outside gene matches: 5. The CDR3 nucleotides are TGTGCCACCAGTGATTCAACAGGGGTGAAAGCTTTCTTT. This gives the protein CATSDSTGVKAFF.

This clonotype was counted many times. This chain uses TRBV6-5 with TRBJ1-2; D is uncertain. The CDR3 loop spans 15 amino acids. V lost 0 bases to trimming and J lost 4 bases, with 12 bases between them. CDR1 is MNHEY, CDR2 SVGAGI, per germline. The CDR3 reads CASSYSGRSGYGYTF. The CDR3 DNA follows: TGTGCCAGCAGTTACTCCGGACGGTCCGGCTATGGCTACACCTTC.

The rearrangement uses TRBV20-1 and TRBJ2-2; D is ambiguous. This CDR3 is 12 amino acids long. Per germline, CDR1 DFQATT and CDR2 SNEGSKA (reference sequence). The DNA for the CDR3 is TGCAGCGGAACTTGGAACACCGGGGAGCTGTTTTTT. Its translation is CSGTWNTGELFF.

With regard to this clonotype: Being one base from a much bigger clone, this may be a read error. This rearrangement joins TRBV28 to TRBJ2-7; 10 bases line up with TRBD1. Germline CDR1 MDHEN, CDR2 SYDVKM. This CDR3 comprises 14 residues. In DNA, the CDR3 is TGTGCCAGCAGTTTCTGGGACAGGGGCTACGAGCAGTGCTTC. Residues: CASSFWDRGYEQCF.

This clonotype was counted many times. The rearrangement joins TRBV12-3 or TRBV12-4 to TRBJ1-1; TRBD1 might be the D (6 bases). Between the trimmed V and J ends, which lost 4 bases and 6 bases, there was a span of 12 bases. This CDR3 spans 13 amino acids. In nucleotides, the CDR3 is TGTGCCAGCAGTTCTCTAAGGGGGGCTGAAGCTTTCTTT. Its translation: CASSSLRGAEAFF.

For this clonotype: Being one base from a much bigger clone, this may be a read error. The V call is TRBV6-1, the J call TRBJ2-7, with 7 nucleotides matching TRBD1. V was pared by 2 bases and J by 2 bases, with 3 bases of the junction left unmatched. Germline V gene sequence: CDR1 MNHNS, CDR2 SASEGT. CDR3 length: 14 residues. The CDR3 region has the DNA TGTGCCAGCAGTGAATCGGGACAGACCTACGAGCAGTACTTC. Encoded protein: CASSESGQTYEQYF.

This clonotype appeared many times. The chain uses TRBV30 and TRBJ1-2; 11 nucleotides align to TRBD1. The length of the CDR3 is 16 residues. CDR1 and CDR2 from the germline V gene are GTSNPN and SVGIG (reference sequence). Germline trimming cut 3 bases from V and 6 bases from J; bases unmatched to any gene: 12. The CDR3 nucleotides are TGTGCCTGGAGAATTTGGGGACAGGGGGGAATGGATGGCTACACCTTC. Amino acid sequence: CAWRIWGQGGMDGYTF.